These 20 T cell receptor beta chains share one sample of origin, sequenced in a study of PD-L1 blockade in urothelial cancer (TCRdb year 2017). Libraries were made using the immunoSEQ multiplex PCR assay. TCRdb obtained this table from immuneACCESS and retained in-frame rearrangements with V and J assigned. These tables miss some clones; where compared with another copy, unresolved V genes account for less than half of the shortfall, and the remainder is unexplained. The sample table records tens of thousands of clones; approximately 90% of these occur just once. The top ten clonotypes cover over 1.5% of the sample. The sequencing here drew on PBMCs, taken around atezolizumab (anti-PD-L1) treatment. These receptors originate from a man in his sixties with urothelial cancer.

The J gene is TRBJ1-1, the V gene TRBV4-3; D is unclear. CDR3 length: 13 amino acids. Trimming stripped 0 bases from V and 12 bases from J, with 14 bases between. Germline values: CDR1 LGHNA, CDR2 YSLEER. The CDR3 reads CASSQDYKFITFF. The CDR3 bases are TGCGCCAGCAGCCAAGATTACAAGTTTATTACTTTCTTT.

The CDR3: CASSFTVHQDSYEQYF. CDR3 bases: TGTGCCAGCAGCTTTACTGTTCATCAGGACTCCTACGAGCAGTACTTC. The chain uses TRBV12-1 and TRBJ2-7; the table calls TRBD1, which could not be checked here. TRBV12-1 is noted as a pseudogene. The CDR3 loop spans 16 amino acids.

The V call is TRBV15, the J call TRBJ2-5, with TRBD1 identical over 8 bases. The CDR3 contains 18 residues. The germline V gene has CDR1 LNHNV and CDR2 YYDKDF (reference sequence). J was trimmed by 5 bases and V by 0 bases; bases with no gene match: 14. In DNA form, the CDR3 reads TGTGCCACCAGCAGAGATCTTGACCAACAGGGGGAGCGGGAGACCCAGTACTTC. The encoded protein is CATSRDLDQQGERETQYF.

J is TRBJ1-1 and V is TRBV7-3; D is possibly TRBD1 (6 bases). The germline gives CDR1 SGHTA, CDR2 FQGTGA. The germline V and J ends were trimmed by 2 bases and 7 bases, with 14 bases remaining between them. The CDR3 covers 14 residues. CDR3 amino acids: CASSLRGARNEAFF. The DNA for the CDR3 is TGTGCCAGCAGCTTACGGGGGGCGCGGAATGAAGCTTTCTTT.

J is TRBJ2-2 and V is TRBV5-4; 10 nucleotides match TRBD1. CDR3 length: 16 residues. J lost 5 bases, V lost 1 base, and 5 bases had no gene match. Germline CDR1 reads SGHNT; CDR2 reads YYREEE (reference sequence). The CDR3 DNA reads TGTGCCAGCAGCTTGCCGGACAGGGGGGCAACCGGGGAGCTGTTTTTT. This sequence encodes CASSLPDRGATGELFF. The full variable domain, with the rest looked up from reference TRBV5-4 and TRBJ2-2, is ETGVTQSPTHLIKTRGQQVTLRCSSQSGHNTVSWYQQALGQGPQFIFQYYREEENGRGNFPPRFSGLQFPNYSSELNVNALELDDSALYLCASSLPDRGATGELFFGEGSRLTVL.

CDR3 sequence (DNA): TGTGCCAGCAGCTTGCACGGGAACACTGAAGCTTTCTTT. It yields the protein CASSLHGNTEAFF. The rearrangement joins TRBV5-6 to TRBJ1-1; D is unclear. Deletions cut 1 base from V and 1 base from J, with 5 bases between. The CDR3 has 13 residues. Germline loops: CDR1 SGHDT, CDR2 YYEEEE.

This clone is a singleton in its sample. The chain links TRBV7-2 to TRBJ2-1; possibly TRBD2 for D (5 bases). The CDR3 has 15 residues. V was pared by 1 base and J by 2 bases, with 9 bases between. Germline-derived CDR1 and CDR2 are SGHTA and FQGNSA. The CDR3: CASSLEGSPYNEQFF. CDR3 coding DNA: TGTGCCAGCAGCTTAGAAGGGAGTCCCTACAATGAGCAGTTCTTC.

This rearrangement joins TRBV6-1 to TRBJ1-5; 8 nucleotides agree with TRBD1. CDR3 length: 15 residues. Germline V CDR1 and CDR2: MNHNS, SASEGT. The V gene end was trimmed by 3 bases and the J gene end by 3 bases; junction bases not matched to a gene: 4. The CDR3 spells CASSDQDRANQPQHF. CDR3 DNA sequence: TGTGCCAGCAGTGACCAGGACAGGGCCAATCAGCCCCAGCATTTT.

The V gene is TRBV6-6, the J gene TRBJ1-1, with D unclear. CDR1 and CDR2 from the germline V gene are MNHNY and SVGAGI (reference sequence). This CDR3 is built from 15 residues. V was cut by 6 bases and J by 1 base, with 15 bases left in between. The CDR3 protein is CASSLTRIRNTEAFF. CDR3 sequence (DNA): TGTGCCAGCAGCCTCACGCGGATAAGGAACACTGAAGCTTTCTTT.

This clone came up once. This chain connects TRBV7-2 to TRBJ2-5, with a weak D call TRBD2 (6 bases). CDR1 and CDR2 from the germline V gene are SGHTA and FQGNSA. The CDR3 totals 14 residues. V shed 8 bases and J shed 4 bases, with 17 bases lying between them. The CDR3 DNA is TGTGCCAGCCTCTTAACGGGGGATGGAGAGACCCAGTACTTC. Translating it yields CASLLTGDGETQYF.

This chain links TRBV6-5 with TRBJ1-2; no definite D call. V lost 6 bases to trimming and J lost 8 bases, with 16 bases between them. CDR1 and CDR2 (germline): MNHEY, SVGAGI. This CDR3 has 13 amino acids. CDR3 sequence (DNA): TGTGCCAGCAGGGAGGAGTTAACTAAGGGCTACACCTTC. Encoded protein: CASREELTKGYTF.

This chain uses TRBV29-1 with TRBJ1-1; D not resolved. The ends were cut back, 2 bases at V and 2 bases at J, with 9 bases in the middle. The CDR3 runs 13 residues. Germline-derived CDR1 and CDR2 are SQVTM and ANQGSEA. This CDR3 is CSVELTANTEAFF. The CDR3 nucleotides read TGCAGCGTTGAACTAACAGCTAACACTGAAGCTTTCTTT.

DNA for the CDR3: TGTGCCAGCGGGGGGGCAAGCACAGATACGCAGTATTTT. It specifies CASGGASTDTQYF. The genes are TRBV6-5 and TRBJ2-3, with D possibly being TRBD2 (7 bases). V lost 8 bases and J lost 0, with 9 bases in between. This CDR3 has 13 amino acids. Germline V gene data show CDR1 as MNHEY and CDR2 as SVGAGI.

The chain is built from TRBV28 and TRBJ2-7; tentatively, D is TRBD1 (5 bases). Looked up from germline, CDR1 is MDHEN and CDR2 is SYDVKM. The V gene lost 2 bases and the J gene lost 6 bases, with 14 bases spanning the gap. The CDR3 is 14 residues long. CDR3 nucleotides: TGTGCCAGCAGTTTAAAAGGGGCACCAAGCGAGCAGTACTTC. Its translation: CASSLKGAPSEQYF.

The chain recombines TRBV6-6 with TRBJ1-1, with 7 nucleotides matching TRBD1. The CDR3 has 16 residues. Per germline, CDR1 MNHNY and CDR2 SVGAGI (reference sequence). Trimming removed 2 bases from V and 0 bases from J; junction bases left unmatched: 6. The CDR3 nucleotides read TGTGCCAGCAGTTACGACAGGGCACTCATGAACACTGAAGCTTTCTTT. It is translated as CASSYDRALMNTEAFF.

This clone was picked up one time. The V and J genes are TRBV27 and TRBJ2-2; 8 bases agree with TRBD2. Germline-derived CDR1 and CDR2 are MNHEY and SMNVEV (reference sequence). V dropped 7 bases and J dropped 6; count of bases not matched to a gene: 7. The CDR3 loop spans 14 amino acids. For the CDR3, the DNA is TGTGCCAGCATCCCGGGGGGGCCCCCCGGGGAGCTGTTTTTT. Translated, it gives CASIPGGPPGELFF.

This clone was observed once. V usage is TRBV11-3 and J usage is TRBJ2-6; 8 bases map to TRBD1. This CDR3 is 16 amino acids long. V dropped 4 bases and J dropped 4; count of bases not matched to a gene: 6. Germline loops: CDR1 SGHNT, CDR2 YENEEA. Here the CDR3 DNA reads TGTGCCAGCAGCTCCCGGACAGGGTGGGGGGCCAACGTCCTGACTTTC. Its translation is CASSSRTGWGANVLTF.

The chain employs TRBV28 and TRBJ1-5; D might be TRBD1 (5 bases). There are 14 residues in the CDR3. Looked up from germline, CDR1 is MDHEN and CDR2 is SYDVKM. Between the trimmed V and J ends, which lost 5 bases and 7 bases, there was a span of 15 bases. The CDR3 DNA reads TGTGCCAGCAGTCCGTACATCGGGGGACAGCCCCAGCATTTT. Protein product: CASSPYIGGQPQHF.

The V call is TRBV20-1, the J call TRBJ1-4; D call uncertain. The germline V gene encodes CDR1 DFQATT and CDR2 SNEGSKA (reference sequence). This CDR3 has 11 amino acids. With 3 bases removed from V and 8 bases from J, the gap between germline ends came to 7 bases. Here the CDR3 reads CSASRSEKLFF. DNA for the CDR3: TGCAGTGCTAGCCGGTCCGAAAAACTGTTTTTT.

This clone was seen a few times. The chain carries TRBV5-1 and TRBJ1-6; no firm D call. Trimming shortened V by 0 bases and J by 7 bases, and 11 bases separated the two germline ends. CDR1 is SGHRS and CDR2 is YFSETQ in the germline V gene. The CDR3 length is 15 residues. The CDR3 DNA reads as TGCGCCAGCAGCTTGGGGGAAGGAGGAAATTCACCCCTCCACTTT. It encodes CASSLGEGGNSPLHF.